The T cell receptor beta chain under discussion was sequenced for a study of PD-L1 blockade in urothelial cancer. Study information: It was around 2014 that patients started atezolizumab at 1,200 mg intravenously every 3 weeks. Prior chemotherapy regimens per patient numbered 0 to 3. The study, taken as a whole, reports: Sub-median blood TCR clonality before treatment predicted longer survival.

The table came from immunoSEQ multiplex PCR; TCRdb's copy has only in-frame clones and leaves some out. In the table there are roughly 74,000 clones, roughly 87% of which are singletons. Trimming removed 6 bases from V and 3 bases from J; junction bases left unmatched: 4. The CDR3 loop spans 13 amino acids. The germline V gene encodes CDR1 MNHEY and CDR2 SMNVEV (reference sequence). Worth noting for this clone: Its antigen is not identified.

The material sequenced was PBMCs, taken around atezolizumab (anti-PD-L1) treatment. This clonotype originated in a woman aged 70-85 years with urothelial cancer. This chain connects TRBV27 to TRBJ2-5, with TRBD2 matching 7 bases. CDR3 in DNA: TGTGCCAGCAGGGGTCGGGGGGAAGAGACCCAGTACTTC. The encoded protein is CASRGRGEETQYF.